The 23 T cell receptor beta chains given below trace back to one sample, sequenced in a study of response to subunit inactivated influenza vaccine. TCRdb reprocessed the RT-PCR reads via MiXCR and lists one record per CDR3 protein. Here the sample spans a few hundred thousand distinct CDR3 sequences, about a fifth being singletons. The sequencing used PBMCs from blood, collected less than 22 months after vaccination. All receptors derive from a man between 50 and 69 years old who received an inactivated influenza vaccine.

DNA for the CDR3: TGCAGCGTTGTAAGGGCCACTGAAGCTTTCTTT. This sequence encodes CSVVRATEAFF. J is TRBJ1-1 and V is TRBV29-1; unclear D gene. The CDR3 runs to 11 residues. V lost 4 bases and J lost 4, with 7 bases in between. CDR1 is SQVTM, CDR2 ANQGSEA, per germline.

A few counts support this clonotype. The gene calls are TRBV29-1 and TRBJ2-3; D might be TRBD2 (5 bases). The CDR3 runs 13 residues. Trimming removed 3 bases from V and 2 bases from J, with 9 bases in between. Germline assignment: CDR1 SQVTM and CDR2 ANQGSEA. The CDR3 spells CSVDAGNTDTQYF. In DNA, the CDR3 is TGCAGCGTTGATGCGGGCAACACAGATACGCAGTATTTT.

This clonotype was picked up a small number of times. This chain uses TRBV20-1 with TRBJ2-7; 8 bases match TRBD2. CDR1 is DFQATT and CDR2 is SNEGSKA in the germline V gene (reference sequence). The CDR3 totals 18 residues. Germline trimming cut 0 bases from V and 3 bases from J; bases unmatched to any gene: 16. The CDR3: CSARDRKEERERGYEQYF. DNA for the CDR3: TGCAGTGCTAGAGATCGAAAGGAGGAGCGGGAGAGAGGCTACGAGCAGTACTTC.

The rearrangement joins TRBV20-1 to TRBJ1-6, with TRBD1 as a possible D gene (5 bases). Trimming left V 5 bases short and J 7 bases short, with 12 bases between. The CDR3 is 13 residues long. Germline V gene lookup returns CDR1 DFQATT and CDR2 SNEGSKA (reference sequence). Written as DNA, the CDR3 is TGCAGTGCTCCCGGGACGGTCAATTCACCCCTCCACTTT. This translates into CSAPGTVNSPLHF.

This clonotype was seen only a few times. The rearrangement joins TRBV30 to TRBJ1-2, with D perhaps TRBD1 (6 bases). The CDR3 is 15 residues long. CDR1 and CDR2 from the germline V gene are GTSNPN and SVGIG (reference sequence). Trimming removed 4 bases from V and 3 bases from J, with 18 bases in between. As DNA, the CDR3 is TGTGCCTGGACGGGACACCCACAAGATTACTATGGCTACACCTTC. Its translation is CAWTGHPQDYYGYTF.

The chain has TRBV23-1 and TRBJ1-1; D is uncertain. TRBV23-1 is identified as an open reading frame with a role that is uncertain. Deletions cut 4 bases from V and 0 bases from J, with 9 bases between. CDR3 length equals 14 residues. CDR3 protein: CASSPLDVNTEAFF. The CDR3, as DNA: TGCGCCAGCAGTCCCTTAGACGTGAACACTGAAGCTTTCTTT.

The rearrangement links TRBV20-1 to TRBJ2-1; unclear D gene. The CDR3 is 16 amino acids. With 0 bases removed from V and 1 base from J, the gap between germline ends came to 13 bases. CDR1 is DFQATT and CDR2 is SNEGSKA in the germline V gene (reference sequence). The CDR3 spells CSARDLDGPSYNEQFF. The CDR3 region has the DNA TGCAGTGCTAGAGATCTGGACGGGCCGTCCTACAATGAGCAGTTCTTC.

The table lists this clonotype with a few counts. V is TRBV12-3 or TRBV12-4 and J is TRBJ1-3, with D possibly TRBD1 on 5 matching bases. V lost 6 bases, J lost 3 bases, and 15 bases lay in between. This CDR3 comprises 15 residues. The CDR3 DNA follows: TGTGCCAGCAGAGCAGGGACGCCCGGTGGAAACACCATATATTTT. Translating it yields CASRAGTPGGNTIYF.

The sample holds a few counts of this clonotype. The chain links TRBV4-1 to TRBJ1-1; D call uncertain. Germline values: CDR1 MGHRA, CDR2 YSYEKL. Trimming pared 4 bases from V and 0 bases from J, leaving 6 bases between. This CDR3 is 13 amino acids long. CDR3 DNA: TGCGCCAGCAGCCGGTGGATGAACACTGAAGCTTTCTTT. It is translated as CASSRWMNTEAFF.

This clonotype has only a few counts. The chain links TRBV5-5 to TRBJ2-2; D unresolved. V was trimmed by 4 bases and J by 0 bases, leaving 13 bases between them. The CDR3 extends over 16 amino acids. CDR1 is SGHKS and CDR2 is YYEKEE in the germline V gene (reference sequence). The CDR3 sequence is CASSQWQTANTGELFF. As DNA, the CDR3 is TGTGCCAGCAGCCAATGGCAAACCGCGAACACCGGGGAGCTGTTTTTT.

This chain uses TRBV24-1 with TRBJ2-3; D call uncertain. CDR3 length: 16 amino acids. V lost 5 bases, J lost 1 base, and 15 bases lay in between. Germline-derived CDR1 and CDR2 are KGHDR and SFDVKD. As DNA, the CDR3 is TGTGCCACCAGTGTCTCTTACTCGCCACGCACAGATACGCAGTATTTT. It codes for CATSVSYSPRTDTQYF.

The chain combines TRBV24-1 with TRBJ1-1; TRBD1 matches at 7 bases. After removal of 3 bases from V and 5 bases from J, the junction contained 2 bases not matched to a gene. Germline CDR1 and CDR2: KGHDR and SFDVKD. The CDR3 is 13 amino acids. The CDR3 region has the DNA TGTGCCACCAGTGATCCAGGGGGGACTGAAGCTTTCTTT. Amino acid sequence: CATSDPGGTEAFF.

This clonotype was seen more than once but under ten times. The V and J genes are TRBV5-1 and TRBJ1-5; D ambiguous. The germline V gene encodes CDR1 SGHRS and CDR2 YFSETQ. The V gene lost 4 bases and the J gene lost 5 bases, with 10 bases spanning the gap. The CDR3 loop spans 13 amino acids. The CDR3 loop reads CASSPSLDQPQHF. In DNA, the CDR3 is TGCGCCAGCAGCCCTTCATTGGATCAGCCCCAGCATTTT. The full variable domain, completed using reference TRBV5-1 and TRBJ1-5, is KAGVTQTPRYLIKTRGQQVTLSCSPISGHRSVSWYQQTPGQGLQFLFEYFSETQRNKGNFPGRFSGRQFSNSRSEMNVSTLELGDSALYLCASSPSLDQPQHFGDGTRLSIL.

The J gene is TRBJ2-7, the V gene TRBV11-2, with D perhaps matching TRBD2 (6 bases). This CDR3 spans 15 amino acids. Between the trimmed V and J ends, which lost 3 bases and 5 bases, there was a span of 17 bases. Germline V gene sequence: CDR1 SGHAT, CDR2 FQNNGV. DNA for the CDR3: TGTGCCAGCAGCTTTAAGCTCTCCTCGGGGGACGAGCAGTACTTC. Protein: CASSFKLSSGDEQYF.

A few counts support this clonotype. The chain recombines TRBV19 with TRBJ1-1, with TRBD1 as a possible D gene (5 bases). CDR1 is LNHDA and CDR2 is SQIVND in the germline V gene (reference sequence). With 3 bases removed from V and 1 base from J, the gap between germline ends came to 6 bases. The CDR3 sequence is 13 residues long. The CDR3, as DNA: TGTGCCAGTAGTATCGGACAGAACACTGAAGCTTTCTTT. It encodes CASSIGQNTEAFF.

The chain recombines TRBV10-3 with TRBJ1-4; D ambiguous. The germline V and J ends were trimmed by 0 bases and 2 bases, with 10 bases remaining between them. This CDR3 region has 16 residues. Per the germline V gene, CDR1 is ENHRY and CDR2 is SYGVKD. CDR3 nucleotides: TGTGCCATCAGTGAGTCGATCGGGATCACTAATGAAAAACTGTTTTTT. Amino acid sequence: CAISESIGITNEKLFF.

In this sample, this clonotype turned up a few times. The CDR3 is CASRGTRASSYNEQFF. CDR3 nucleotide sequence: TGTGCCAGCAGGGGTACAAGAGCGAGCTCCTACAATGAGCAGTTCTTC. V gene TRBV12-3 or TRBV12-4 combines with J gene TRBJ2-1; the D is unclear. Trimming shortened V by 6 bases and J by 0 bases, and 15 bases separated the two germline ends. The CDR3 spans 16 residues.

There are a few counts of this clonotype. This chain links TRBV20-1 with TRBJ1-2; TRBD1 is a possible D gene (6 bases). CDR3 length: 14 residues. Germline CDR1 and CDR2: DFQATT and SNEGSKA (reference sequence). The V end lost 1 base, the J end lost 3 bases, and 12 bases lay between the germline ends. The CDR3 loop is CSARVGGAYYGYTF. In DNA form, the CDR3 reads TGCAGTGCTAGAGTGGGGGGGGCATACTATGGCTACACCTTC.

This clonotype was recorded a few times. The chain carries TRBV6-1 and TRBJ1-2, with TRBD1 matching over 8 bases. V shed 6 bases and J 7 bases; nucleotides not matched to a gene: 7. CDR1 and CDR2 from the germline V gene are MNHNS and SASEGT. The CDR3 has 13 residues. DNA for the CDR3: TGTGCCAGCAGACGGACAGGGCGGGGTGGCTACACCTTC. This gives the protein CASRRTGRGGYTF.

The chain is built from TRBV6-1 and TRBJ2-7; 7 bases are a match to TRBD2. CDR1 is MNHNS, CDR2 SASEGT, per germline. The CDR3 sequence is 14 residues long. J was trimmed by 3 bases and V by 6 bases; bases with no gene match: 8. Here the CDR3 DNA reads TGTGCCAGCAGGGGAGGGTGGGGCCTCTACGAGCAGTACTTC. It is translated as CASRGGWGLYEQYF.

This chain uses TRBV6-5 with TRBJ1-2; D not certain. The germline gives CDR1 MNHEY, CDR2 SVGAGI. The CDR3 extends over 15 amino acids. V lost 0 bases and J 2 bases, leaving 10 bases between the germline ends. The CDR3 protein is CASSYSILANYGYTF. In nucleotides, the CDR3 is TGTGCCAGCAGTTACTCGATTTTGGCAAACTATGGCTACACCTTC.

CDR3 protein: CSVRGDRGSSYEQYF. For the CDR3, the DNA is TGCAGCGTTCGCGGAGACAGGGGAAGCTCCTACGAGCAGTACTTC. The chain combines TRBV29-1 with TRBJ2-7, with 8 bases fitting TRBD1. The CDR3 spans 15 residues. CDR1 SQVTM and CDR2 ANQGSEA come from the germline V gene. With 5 bases clipped from V and 0 bases from J, the junction kept 9 bases outside the gene matches.

The chain recombines TRBV29-1 with TRBJ1-6, with D unclear. This CDR3 contains 8 residues. Looked up from germline, CDR1 is SQVTM and CDR2 is ANQGSEA. The V gene lost 7 bases and the J gene lost 14 bases, with 6 bases spanning the gap. In DNA form, the CDR3 reads TGCAGCGACGTTACCCTCCACTTT. This encodes CSDVTLHF.